One sample yielded the 22 T cell receptor beta chains listed below, sequenced in a study of cytomegalovirus exposure and HLA in healthy donors. With 60 Vbeta and 13 Jbeta primers, the PCR was carried out. Clones were read by immunoSEQ multiplex PCR, and TCRdb kept only the in-frame ones, dropping some. The table lists around 140,000 clones, around 80% of them singletons. Specimen: PBMCs. The receptors derive from a man between 50 and 59 years old in good health and CMV-seronegative.

The gene calls are TRBV5-6 and TRBJ2-7; weak D call: TRBD1 (6 bases). The V end lost 5 bases, the J end lost 4 bases, and 16 bases lay between the germline ends. The CDR3 sequence is 14 residues long. Germline lookup yields CDR1 SGHDT and CDR2 YYEEEE. CDR3 coding DNA: TGTGCCAGCAGTTATGGGGGCAGGATATACGAGCAGTACTTC. Amino acids: CASSYGGRIYEQYF.

Comments on this clone: Other nucleotide sequences in the sample specify the same CDR3. The chain has TRBV6-5 and TRBJ1-3, with 11 bases lining up with TRBD1. CDR1 is MNHEY and CDR2 is SVGAGI in the germline V gene. Trimming took 6 bases from V and 4 from J; bases not matched to a gene: 5. The CDR3 runs 15 residues. CDR3 bases: TGTGCCAGCAGCTTCGGACAGGGGGCCGGAAACACCATATATTTT. It yields the protein CASSFGQGAGNTIYF.

V gene TRBV5-1 combines with J gene TRBJ2-6; 12 bases line up with TRBD1. Trimming removed 0 bases from V and 4 bases from J; junction bases left unmatched: 8. The CDR3 has 19 amino acids. The V gene's germline CDR1 is SGHRS and CDR2 YFSETQ. The CDR3 DNA reads as TGCGCCAGCAGCTTGGTCGAGGGGACAGGGGGCTCCGGGGCCAACGTCCTGACTTTC. It yields the protein CASSLVEGTGGSGANVLTF.

This rearrangement joins TRBV18 to TRBJ1-4; D gene uncertain. V gave up 4 bases and J gave up 8 bases, with 20 bases separating them. Germline values: CDR1 KGHSH, CDR2 LQKENI. The CDR3 length is 16 residues. The CDR3 loop is CASSQTTAGYNEKLFF. CDR3 DNA: TGTGCCAGCTCACAGACCACAGCGGGATACAACGAAAAACTGTTTTTT.

This clone was detected a few times. The rearrangement links TRBV5-1 to TRBJ1-1; TRBD1 matches 8 bases. This CDR3 spans 14 amino acids. The V and J ends lost 1 base and 4 bases, in that order; junction bases with no gene match: 3. Germline V gives CDR1 SGHRS, CDR2 YFSETQ. The CDR3 reads CASSLIQGATEAFF. The CDR3 DNA sequence: TGCGCCAGCAGCTTGATCCAGGGGGCCACTGAAGCTTTCTTT.

J is TRBJ2-3 and V is TRBV7-3; unclear D gene. Germline V CDR1 and CDR2: SGHTA, FQGTGA. V shed 5 bases and J shed 0 bases, with 12 bases lying between them. The CDR3 contains 15 residues. CDR3 region: CASSPKRTSTDTQYF. CDR3 in DNA: TGTGCCAGCAGCCCTAAGCGAACTAGCACAGATACGCAGTATTTT.

The genes are TRBV2 and TRBJ1-5, with D possibly matching TRBD1 (5 bases). The germline V gene encodes CDR1 SNHLY and CDR2 FYNNEI. Between the trimmed V and J ends, which lost 7 bases and 7 bases, there was a span of 17 bases. CDR3 length: 14 amino acids. CDR3: CASTAGGGGQPQHF. The CDR3 nucleotides are TGTGCCAGCACCGCGGGCGGGGGAGGACAGCCCCAGCATTTT.

This chain links TRBV5-1 with TRBJ2-5; D possibly corresponds to TRBD1 (5 bases). V was shortened by 0 bases and J by 1 base, with 10 bases between the two germline ends. The CDR3 consists of 15 residues. The V gene's germline CDR1 is SGHRS and CDR2 YFSETQ. In DNA form, the CDR3 reads TGCGCCAGCAGCTTGGTCCCAGGGATCCAAGAGACCCAGTACTTC. This encodes CASSLVPGIQETQYF.

The J gene is TRBJ2-7, the V gene TRBV13; 8 bases match TRBD1. The CDR3 totals 18 residues. The V gene's germline CDR1 is PRHDT and CDR2 FYEKMQ (reference sequence). The trim removed 5 bases at V and 1 base at J, leaving 16 bases unmatched. The CDR3 DNA is TGTGCCAGCAGCCTTGGACAGGGAGGAGGCCCTAAGTCCTACGAGCAGTACTTC. Translating gives CASSLGQGGGPKSYEQYF.

This sequence joins TRBV19 and TRBJ1-1; tentative D call: TRBD1 (5 bases). The germline gives CDR1 LNHDA, CDR2 SQIVND (reference sequence). The CDR3 sequence is 14 residues long. Trimming shortened V by 7 bases and J by 1 base, and 13 bases separated the two germline ends. As DNA, the CDR3 is TGTGCCAGTACCCAACAGGCTACGAACACTGAAGCTTTCTTT. Amino acid sequence: CASTQQATNTEAFF. Together with reference TRBV19 and TRBJ1-1, the CDR3 gives the full variable domain: DGGITQSPKYLFRKEGQNVTLSCEQNLNHDAMYWYRQDPGQGLRLIYYSQIVNDFQKGDIAEGYSVSREKKESFPLTVTSAQKNPTAFYLCASTQQATNTEAFFGQGTRLTVV.

J is TRBJ2-7 and V is TRBV11-3; 7 bases line up with TRBD1. The CDR3 sequence is 12 residues long. Per germline, CDR1 SGHNT and CDR2 YENEEA. The ends lost 5 bases at V and 6 bases at J; junction bases unmatched: 4. CDR3 nucleotide sequence: TGTGCCAGCAGCCCATACAGGGGCGAGCAGTACTTC. It is translated as CASSPYRGEQYF. The complete variable domain, with remaining parts taken from reference TRBV11-3 and TRBJ2-7, reads EAGVVQSPRYKIIEKKQPVAFWCNPISGHNTLYWYLQNLGQGPELLIRYENEEAVDDSQLPKDRFSAERLKGVDSTLKIQPAELGDSAVYLCASSPYRGEQYFGPGTRLTVT.

The chain links TRBV5-1 to TRBJ2-5; 13 bases agree with TRBD2. Trimming cost V 1 base and J 5 bases; bases outside gene matches: 8. The length of the CDR3 is 17 residues. Germline V gives CDR1 SGHRS, CDR2 YFSETQ. The CDR3 DNA reads TGCGCCAGCAGCTTGCCCTCCGGGACTAGCGGGATGGAGACCCAGTACTTC. Translated: CASSLPSGTSGMETQYF. Filled out from reference TRBV5-1 and TRBJ2-5, the complete variable domain reads KAGVTQTPRYLIKTRGQQVTLSCSPISGHRSVSWYQQTPGQGLQFLFEYFSETQRNKGNFPGRFSGRQFSNSRSEMNVSTLELGDSALYLCASSLPSGTSGMETQYFGPGTRLLVL.

This chain connects TRBV28 to TRBJ1-2; the match to TRBD1 covers 7 bases. CDR1 is MDHEN and CDR2 is SYDVKM in the germline V gene. The CDR3 is made up of 16 amino acids. The J segment lost 3 bases and the V segment lost 4 bases, leaving 11 bases of the junction unmatched. The CDR3 loop reads CASSSSPDRSDYGYTF. The CDR3 nucleotides read TGTGCCAGCAGTTCCTCTCCGGACAGGTCGGACTATGGCTACACCTTC.

The genes are TRBV6-5 and TRBJ2-3, with 8 bases matching TRBD1. Germline assignment: CDR1 MNHEY and CDR2 SVGAGI. V gave up 4 bases and J gave up 0 bases; unmatched junction bases: 6. The CDR3 loop spans 16 amino acids. The CDR3 loop reads CASSSFDRGSTDTQYF. The CDR3 DNA reads as TGTGCCAGCAGTTCCTTCGACAGGGGAAGCACAGATACGCAGTATTTT.

The chain is built from TRBV9 and TRBJ1-4, with 8 nucleotides matching TRBD1. Germline CDR1 reads SGDLS; CDR2 reads YYNGEE. The CDR3 contains 15 residues. Trimming took 3 bases from V and 5 from J; bases not matched to a gene: 6. CDR3 in DNA: TGTGCCAGCAGCGCCGAACAGGGGGGAAATGAAAAACTGTTTTTT. As protein: CASSAEQGGNEKLFF.

The V call is TRBV7-9, the J call TRBJ1-4, with a weak D call TRBD1 (5 bases). There are 12 residues in the CDR3. Germline CDR1 SEHNR, CDR2 FQNEAQ (reference sequence). With 6 bases removed from V and 8 bases from J, the gap between germline ends came to 10 bases. This CDR3 is CASSDSQEKLFF. CDR3 coding DNA: TGTGCCAGCAGTGACAGTCAGGAAAAACTGTTTTTT.

The chain couples TRBV5-6 to TRBJ1-6, with TRBD1 matching 11 bases. Per the germline V gene, CDR1 is SGHDT and CDR2 is YYEEEE. Trimming took 4 bases from V and 0 from J; bases not matched to a gene: 3. The CDR3 is 17 amino acids. This chain's CDR3 is CASSPGTGGSYNSPLHF. CDR3 coding DNA: TGTGCCAGCAGCCCAGGGACAGGGGGCTCCTATAATTCACCCCTCCACTTT.

J is TRBJ2-7 and V is TRBV12-5, with D possibly being TRBD2 (7 bases). The CDR3 covers 14 residues. Germline loops: CDR1 LGHNT, CDR2 FRNRAP. The germline V and J ends were trimmed by 7 bases and 4 bases, with 17 bases remaining between them. CDR3 sequence reads: CASAWGGSGYEQYF. Written as DNA, the CDR3 is TGTGCTAGTGCCTGGGGGGGCAGCGGATACGAGCAGTACTTC.

CDR3 coding DNA: TGCAGCGTTGAAAGTAGCGGGGCCAGCTCCTACAATGAGCAGTTCTTC. Its protein product is CSVESSGASSYNEQFF. The rearrangement links TRBV29-1 to TRBJ2-1; TRBD2 agrees at 8 bases. The V and J ends lost 2 bases and 0 bases, in that order; junction bases with no gene match: 6. The germline V gene has CDR1 SQVTM and CDR2 ANQGSEA. The CDR3 covers 16 residues.

This sequence joins TRBV7-9 and TRBJ2-7; TRBD2 might be the D (6 bases). Germline V gene lookup returns CDR1 SEHNR and CDR2 FQNEAQ (reference sequence). The germline V and J ends were trimmed by 1 base and 3 bases, with 7 bases remaining between them. The CDR3 has 13 amino acids. CDR3 DNA sequence: TGTGCCAGCAGCTTAGACGGGGGCTACGAGCAGTACTTC. It yields the protein CASSLDGGYEQYF.

The rearrangement uses TRBV5-1 and TRBJ2-1, with TRBD2 matching over 11 bases. The CDR3 totals 15 residues. V was clipped by 5 bases and J by 5 bases; unmatched bases: 6. In germline, CDR1 is SGHRS, CDR2 YFSETQ. CDR3 sequence (DNA): TGCGCCAGCAGGTTATTACTAGCGGGGGACAATGAGCAGTTCTTC. Residues: CASRLLLAGDNEQFF.

CDR3 in DNA: TGTGCCAGCAGCTTAGTCCTCGAGCAGTACTTC. Protein sequence: CASSLVLEQYF. V and J are TRBV7-8 and TRBJ2-7, with D unresolved. Germline V CDR1 and CDR2: SGHVS, FQNEAQ. V lost 1 base and J lost 6, with 4 bases in between. This CDR3 has 11 residues.